The 18 T cell receptor beta chains reported below all come from one sample, sequenced in a study of T cells after posttransplantation cyclophosphamide. Clones were read by immunoSEQ multiplex PCR, and TCRdb kept only the in-frame ones, dropping some. The sample includes 30,000 to 45,000 clones, none of them occurring once. Sequenced material: PBMCs. The receptors were sampled from a girl aged 10 to 17 in good health, CMV-negative, and a related stem cell transplant donor.

Only a few counts were recorded for this clone. The CDR3 loop reads CASSPRIGLAGGPGSSYNEQFF. CDR3 sequence (DNA): TGTGCCAGCAGCCCGCGGATTGGACTAGCGGGGGGGCCGGGTAGCTCCTACAATGAGCAGTTCTTC. V usage is TRBV9 and J usage is TRBJ2-1, with TRBD2 matching over 15 bases. The CDR3 totals 22 residues. Losses at the gene ends were 4 bases for V and 0 bases for J; bases not matched to a gene: 17. Per the germline V gene, CDR1 is SGDLS and CDR2 is YYNGEE.

Only a few counts were recorded for this clone. This sequence joins TRBV27 and TRBJ2-1; maybe TRBD1 (6 bases). CDR1 is MNHEY and CDR2 is SMNVEV in the germline V gene (reference sequence). The CDR3 has 12 amino acids. V shed 5 bases and J shed 8 bases, with 10 bases lying between them. The CDR3 sequence: CASSHRVHEQFF. CDR3 coding DNA: TGTGCCAGCAGTCACAGGGTCCATGAGCAGTTCTTC.

This clone was detected only a few times. The CDR3 region has the DNA TGTGCCAGCAGTTTATTCGCGGGGACCACAGATACGCAGTATTTT. Translating gives CASSLFAGTTDTQYF. The rearrangement joins TRBV27 to TRBJ2-3, with a tentative D call TRBD2 (6 bases). The CDR3 covers 15 residues. The ends were cut back, 1 base at V and 2 bases at J, with 10 bases in the middle. CDR1 and CDR2 (germline): MNHEY, SMNVEV (reference sequence).

V and J are TRBV5-1 and TRBJ2-5; D may be TRBD2 (5 bases). TRBJ2-7 matches the DNA end more closely, so the J call is doubtful. Germline V gives CDR1 SGHRS, CDR2 YFSETQ. The CDR3 consists of 14 residues. CDR3 protein: CASSFHLPGYEQYF. CDR3 in DNA: TGCGCCAGCAGCTTCCACCTCCCGGGATACGAGCAGTACTTC.

The chain recombines TRBV2 with TRBJ2-5, with D possibly being TRBD2 (6 bases). V shed 8 bases and J shed 2 bases, with 18 bases lying between them. Germline-derived CDR1 and CDR2 are SNHLY and FYNNEI. The CDR3 consists of 15 residues. The CDR3 coding sequence is TGTGCCAGCCGAATCCCGACACGGGGGCAAGAGACCCAGTACTTC. Its translation is CASRIPTRGQETQYF.

This clone was seen more than once but under ten times. The rearrangement joins TRBV28 to TRBJ1-1, with D perhaps matching TRBD1 (5 bases). CDR3 length: 14 amino acids. V dropped 3 bases and J dropped 1 base, with 9 bases sitting between them. Germline V gives CDR1 MDHEN, CDR2 SYDVKM. CDR3 residues: CASSFRARNTEAFF. The CDR3 DNA follows: TGTGCCAGCAGTTTCAGGGCCCGGAACACTGAAGCTTTCTTT. Full variable domain (remainder filled in from reference TRBV28 and TRBJ1-1): DVKVTQSSRYLVKRTGEKVFLECVQDMDHENMFWYRQDPGLGLRLIYFSYDVKMKEKGDIPEGYSVSREKKERFSLILESASTNQTSMYLCASSFRARNTEAFFGQGTRLTVV.

This clone was detected only a few times. V and J are TRBV7-9 and TRBJ2-5; D unresolved. Germline values: CDR1 SEHNR, CDR2 FQNEAQ (reference sequence). The V gene lost 1 base and the J gene lost 0 bases, with 9 bases spanning the gap. The CDR3 spans 15 residues. Here the CDR3 DNA reads TGTGCCAGCAGCTTAGGAGACACGTACCAAGAGACCCAGTACTTC. It yields the protein CASSLGDTYQETQYF.

This clone was recorded at least ten times. The chain employs TRBV5-1 and TRBJ2-7, with TRBD2 matching over 7 bases. CDR3 length: 15 amino acids. Germline CDR1 SGHRS, CDR2 YFSETQ. Trimming removed 4 bases from V and 3 bases from J; junction bases left unmatched: 10. In DNA, the CDR3 is TGCGCCAGCAGCCCTTCTAGCGGAGACCGCTACGAGCAGTACTTC. Amino acid sequence: CASSPSSGDRYEQYF.

At least ten counts were recorded for this clone. V gene TRBV5-1 combines with J gene TRBJ2-7, with 8 bases that match TRBD1. The germline gives CDR1 SGHRS, CDR2 YFSETQ. The CDR3 runs to 13 residues. Germline trimming cut 5 bases from V and 5 bases from J; bases unmatched to any gene: 6. The CDR3 bases are TGCGCCAGCAGAGTTTCAGGGGGCCACGAGCAGTACTTC. Translating gives CASRVSGGHEQYF.

There are a few counts of this clone. As DNA, the CDR3 is TGTGCCAGCAGCCCAACCCTCAGGGGATTCACCCGGATGCGCACCGGGGAGCTGTTTTTT. It encodes CASSPTLRGFTRMRTGELFF. The genes are TRBV9 and TRBJ2-2; D is possibly TRBD1 (6 bases). The V end was cut by 4 bases, the J end by 4 bases, with 29 bases between. CDR1 is SGDLS, CDR2 YYNGEE, per germline. This CDR3 region has 20 residues.

The chain joins TRBV5-4 to TRBJ2-5; the D is unclear. Trimming removed 1 base from V and 2 bases from J, with 9 bases in between. From germline, CDR1 is SGHNT and CDR2 YYREEE (reference sequence). The CDR3 loop spans 14 amino acids. The CDR3 here is CASSLPPSQETQYF. The CDR3 DNA follows: TGTGCCAGCAGCTTGCCCCCCAGTCAAGAGACCCAGTACTTC.

This clone has ten or more counts. This chain joins TRBV19 and TRBJ2-3; 10 nucleotides line up with TRBD2. The CDR3 runs 16 residues. CDR1 is LNHDA and CDR2 is SQIVND in the germline V gene (reference sequence). Trimming took 7 bases from V and 4 from J; bases not matched to a gene: 11. The CDR3 sequence is CASNQRGGPFSDTQYF. Here the CDR3 DNA reads TGTGCCAGTAACCAGCGGGGGGGCCCATTCTCAGATACGCAGTATTTT.

This clone came up many times. V usage is TRBV19 and J usage is TRBJ1-5; 12 nucleotides agree with TRBD1. CDR3 length: 15 residues. The junction had 3 bases not matched to a gene; V was cut back by 0 bases and J by 9 bases. Per the germline V gene, CDR1 is LNHDA and CDR2 is SQIVND (reference sequence). CDR3: CASSIDGTGGLPQHF. In nucleotides, the CDR3 is TGTGCCAGTAGTATAGACGGGACAGGGGGCTTGCCCCAGCATTTT.

This clone was seen repeatedly, ten times or more. This sequence joins TRBV11-2 and TRBJ1-1, with unresolved D. Trimming stripped 5 bases from V and 7 bases from J, with 14 bases between. The CDR3 spans 13 residues. From germline, CDR1 is SGHAT and CDR2 FQNNGV. CDR3: CASSLFLEGEAFF. The DNA for the CDR3 is TGTGCCAGCAGCCTCTTTCTGGAGGGTGAAGCTTTCTTT.

The chain links TRBV7-8 to TRBJ2-5, with 8 bases fitting TRBD2. The trim removed 5 bases at V and 5 bases at J, leaving 10 bases unmatched. This CDR3 spans 15 amino acids. The germline CDR1 and CDR2 sequences are SGHVS and FQNEAQ. Here the CDR3 DNA reads TGTGCCAGCAGCCGCTTGGTAGCGGGGCGGGAGACCCAGTACTTC. Encoded protein: CASSRLVAGRETQYF.

This clone came up many times. This rearrangement joins TRBV11-2 to TRBJ2-5; perhaps TRBD1 as D (6 bases). Germline V gene lookup returns CDR1 SGHAT and CDR2 FQNNGV. The CDR3 has 16 amino acids. V was shortened by 4 bases and J by 0 bases, with 15 bases between the two germline ends. DNA of the CDR3: TGTGCCAGCAGCTCCAAACCCCGGGACAACCAAGAGACCCAGTACTTC. It codes for CASSSKPRDNQETQYF.

This clone was seen a few times. CDR3 DNA sequence: TGTGCCAGCAGCGTAGCCGGGACTCCTTCCTACAATGAGCAGTTCTTC. It is translated as CASSVAGTPSYNEQFF. V usage is TRBV9 and J usage is TRBJ2-1; weak D call: TRBD2 (6 bases). Germline V gene lookup returns CDR1 SGDLS and CDR2 YYNGEE. The ends were cut back, 0 bases at V and 1 base at J, with 11 bases in the middle. The CDR3 is 16 amino acids.

This clone was seen more than once but under ten times. This rearrangement joins TRBV7-8 to TRBJ2-1; TRBD2 agrees at 9 bases. This CDR3 region has 17 residues. J lost 6 bases, V lost 3 bases, and 12 bases had no gene match. The germline CDR1 and CDR2 sequences are SGHVS and FQNEAQ. In DNA form, the CDR3 reads TGTGCCAGCAGCTTCGCCCGCCCTAGCGGGGTCGGCAATGAGCAGTTCTTC. Its protein product is CASSFARPSGVGNEQFF.